This T cell receptor beta chain came from a study of T cells in Graves' hyperthyroidism and ophthalmopathy. Study-level results: Clonotypes that were expanded in thyroid above 0.001 mostly appeared in blood too.

Regions amplified from RNA transcripts were the TCR beta CDR3 regions. Researchers ran a first-round RT-PCR on the TCR CDR3 using the HTBI primer set. In TCRdb, the multiplex PCR reads were re-called with MiXCR into one record per CDR3 protein. This table has about 460,000 distinct CDR3 sequences, about 20% appearing once. Germline V gives CDR1 MDHEN, CDR2 SYDVKM. The CDR3 has 16 amino acids. V shed 5 bases and J 3 bases; nucleotides not matched to a gene: 12. This clonotype was picked up many times. Its antigen is unknown. Each ophthalmopathy patient scored at least 3 on the Clinical Activity Score and at least 4 on NOSPECS grade, with duration under 3 months.

This TCR came from a woman between 70 and 85 years old with Graves' ophthalmopathy. Sequenced input: blood. This rearrangement joins TRBV28 to TRBJ1-1, with 7 bases lining up with TRBD1. CDR3 in amino acids: CASSHGQAEWDTEAFF. Written as DNA, the CDR3 is TGTGCCAGCAGTCACGGACAGGCTGAGTGGGACACTGAAGCTTTCTTT.